The present T cell receptor beta chain was sequenced within a study of blood T cell repertoires in COVID-19. As for the study in general: Acute and convalescent COVID-19 specimens originated in the United States, Italy and Spain. PBMCs, B-cell-depleted T cells, or T cells provided the cDNA or gDNA that made up the material.

Authors' data handling: From reference gene primer amplification, estimates of nucleated cell counts were derived. TCRdb's table, derived via immunoSEQ multiplex PCR, lists solely in-frame clones and lacks some. V, J and clone size are taken as reported in that table, and D and trimming were inferred from the DNA itself. Of some 400,000 clones in the sample, more than 85% were seen once. No more than 2 weeks before study entry, exposed participants had met a case of COVID-19. Germline V lookup: CDR1 MNHNY, CDR2 SVGAGI (reference sequence). CDR3 length: 16 residues. Trimming shortened V by 2 bases and J by 0 bases, and 11 bases separated the two germline ends.

The gene calls are TRBV6-6 and TRBJ1-3; D gene uncertain. The receptor was derived from a woman in her thirties or forties who had been exposed to COVID-19. The sample was PBMCs or T cells enriched from blood (not recorded which). CDR3 sequence reads: CASSYPHSSSGNTIYF. CDR3 coding DNA: TGTGCCAGCAGTTACCCCCACTCGAGCTCTGGAAACACCATATATTTT.